This record looks at one T cell receptor (beta chain) sequence and its context. Its antigen is currently unknown. The data are from a study of cytomegalovirus exposure and HLA in healthy donors. The study ran its PCR with 60 Vbeta and 13 Jbeta primers. Here immunoSEQ multiplex PCR was the method, and the copy in TCRdb shows in-frame clones only, minus some. This table holds under 150,000 clones, roughly 74% found once. Study findings and constraints: A later analysis reported that several of the most significant clusters appeared to be linked to common viral pathogens, among them Epstein-Barr virus. Previously analyzed data showed that most TCR beta V segments were productive at a frequency of about 87% or about 30%.

Per germline, CDR1 SGHDT and CDR2 YYEEEE. The J segment lost 6 bases and the V segment lost 4 bases, leaving 8 bases of the junction unmatched. The CDR3 has 15 residues. This clonotype originated in a woman in her thirties or forties in good health and CMV-seropositive. What was sequenced was PBMCs. This chain links TRBV5-6 with TRBJ2-7; TRBD1 matches 12 bases. The CDR3 loop is CASSLAGTGGSEQYF. The CDR3 DNA reads TGTGCCAGCAGCCTGGCAGGGACAGGGGGCTCCGAGCAGTACTTC.